The rows below give T cell receptor beta chains drawn from one sample of a study of T-cell memory formation after mild COVID-19. TCRdb fed the 5' RACE reads into MiXCR, producing one record per CDR3 protein. The data contain about 360,000 distinct CDR3 sequences, 10% to 15% of them singletons. Input material: PBMCs or a T cell subset sorted from them (not recorded which). The source is a young man who had mild COVID-19 (a few samples of this study predate the infection). Cell type and time point are not known. Each CDR3 is given with its conserved first and last residue. Each record gives: V gene, D gene, J gene, clone size, CDR3 DNA, CDR3 protein. D genes are given only for firm matches. Size tells how often a clone was seen (once, few, many) or the class of an expanded clone, and some rows leave it out.

V gene: TRBV11-2; D gene: NA; J gene: TRBJ2-7; clone size: few; CDR3 DNA: TGTGCCAGCAGCCCTAGACAGCCCTCCTACGAGCAGTACTTC; CDR3 protein: CASSPRQPSYEQYF
V gene: TRBV7-3; D gene: NA; J gene: TRBJ1-5; clone size: few; CDR3 DNA: TGTGCCAGCAGCCCTGACGGGTATCAGCCCCAGCATTTT; CDR3 protein: CASSPDGYQPQHF
V gene: TRBV5-4; D gene: TRBD2; J gene: TRBJ2-1; clone size: few; CDR3 DNA: TGTGCCAGCACCTACGGGGGGGAGAGAGAGCAGTTCTTC; CDR3 protein: CASTYGGEREQFF
V gene: TRBV4-2; D gene: TRBD2; J gene: TRBJ2-3; clone size: few; CDR3 DNA: TGTGCCAGCAGCCAAGAGTTGACTAGCTGGGTAGATACGCAGTATTTT; CDR3 protein: CASSQELTSWVDTQYF
V gene: TRBV20-1; D gene: NA; J gene: TRBJ2-3; clone size: few; CDR3 DNA: TGCAGTGCTCAGGACTATCTTCGCACAGATACGCAGTATTTT; CDR3 protein: CSAQDYLRTDTQYF
V gene: TRBV9; D gene: NA; J gene: TRBJ2-1; clone size: few; CDR3 DNA: TGTGCCAGCAGCCCTAATCAGGGAGTTGAGCAGTTCTTC; CDR3 protein: CASSPNQGVEQFF
V gene: TRBV4-3; D gene: TRBD1; J gene: TRBJ1-1; clone size: many; CDR3 DNA: TGCGCCAGCAGCCTAGGACAGGTCATGAACACTGAAGCTTTCTTT; CDR3 protein: CASSLGQVMNTEAFF
V gene: TRBV7-2; D gene: NA; J gene: TRBJ1-2; clone size: few; CDR3 DNA: TGTGCCAGCAGCTTAGTCTCAGCCACTAACTATGGCTACACCTTC; CDR3 protein: CASSLVSATNYGYTF
V gene: TRBV20-1; D gene: NA; J gene: TRBJ2-6; clone size: few; CDR3 DNA: TGCAGTGCTAGAGATACCCAGGCCAACGTCCTGACTTTC; CDR3 protein: CSARDTQANVLTF
V gene: TRBV29-1; D gene: NA; J gene: TRBJ1-2; clone size: NA; CDR3 DNA: TGCAGCGTCGACCCGCAGGGGAGTAACTATGGCTACACCTTC; CDR3 protein: CSVDPQGSNYGYTF
V gene: TRBV5-1; D gene: TRBD1; J gene: TRBJ2-7; clone size: many; CDR3 DNA: TGCGCCAGCAACTTAGGGGGCGGCACCTACGAGCAGTACTTC; CDR3 protein: CASNLGGGTYEQYF
V gene: TRBV12-3/TRBV12-4; D gene: NA; J gene: TRBJ2-1; clone size: few; CDR3 DNA: TGTGCCAGCAGTTTCGGGGGACCCTCCAATGAGCAGTTCTTC; CDR3 protein: CASSFGGPSNEQFF
V gene: TRBV6-5; D gene: NA; J gene: TRBJ1-2; clone size: NA; CDR3 DNA: TGTGCCAGCGGTTACGGAGGGGCTGATGGCTACACCTTC; CDR3 protein: CASGYGGADGYTF
V gene: TRBV12-3/TRBV12-4; D gene: TRBD2; J gene: TRBJ2-3; clone size: NA; CDR3 DNA: TGTGCCAGCAGTTCCGGGACTGGCGGGGGGGCACGGTCAGATACGCAGTATTTT; CDR3 protein: CASSSGTGGGARSDTQYF
V gene: TRBV6-2/TRBV6-3; D gene: NA; J gene: TRBJ2-1; clone size: many; CDR3 DNA: TGTGCCAGCAGTTCCCACAATGAGCAGTTCTTC; CDR3 protein: CASSSHNEQFF
V gene: TRBV4-2; D gene: NA; J gene: TRBJ2-2; clone size: NA; CDR3 DNA: TGTGCCAGCAGCCAGGAGGGGACCACCGGGGAGCTGTTTTTT; CDR3 protein: CASSQEGTTGELFF
V gene: TRBV28; D gene: NA; J gene: TRBJ1-1; clone size: NA; CDR3 DNA: TGTGCCAGCAGCCCGAAGGGAGGCACTGAAGCTTTCTTT; CDR3 protein: CASSPKGGTEAFF
V gene: TRBV7-2; D gene: TRBD2; J gene: TRBJ2-5; clone size: few; CDR3 DNA: TGTGCCAGCAGCTTGACTAGCGGGGGGGCGGAGACCCAGTACTTC; CDR3 protein: CASSLTSGGAETQYF
V gene: TRBV5-8; D gene: NA; J gene: TRBJ2-1; clone size: few; CDR3 DNA: TGTGCCAGCAGCTCGAGTCGGCCGCGATCCTACAATGAGCAGTTCTTC; CDR3 protein: CASSSSRPRSYNEQFF
V gene: TRBV5-4; D gene: NA; J gene: TRBJ2-1; clone size: NA; CDR3 DNA: TGTGCCAGCAGCGGGGGGACACCGGGGCTTGGTGAGCAGTTCTTC; CDR3 protein: CASSGGTPGLGEQFF
V gene: TRBV6-5; D gene: NA; J gene: TRBJ1-1; clone size: few; CDR3 DNA: TGTGCCAGCAGTCCCCTGGGGGGACACGAAGCTTTCTTT; CDR3 protein: CASSPLGGHEAFF
V gene: TRBV4-2; D gene: TRBD1; J gene: TRBJ2-7; clone size: NA; CDR3 DNA: TGTGCCAGCAGCCAGCCGGGACAGAGATACGAGCAGTACTTC; CDR3 protein: CASSQPGQRYEQYF
V gene: TRBV4-3; D gene: NA; J gene: TRBJ2-2; clone size: few; CDR3 DNA: TGCGCCAGCAGCCAGCAAGGGACCGCGAACACCGGGGAGCTGTTTTTT; CDR3 protein: CASSQQGTANTGELFF
V gene: TRBV6-2/TRBV6-3; D gene: NA; J gene: TRBJ2-5; clone size: many; CDR3 DNA: TGTGCCAGCAGTCATAGAGAGACCCAGTACTTC; CDR3 protein: CASSHRETQYF
V gene: TRBV10-3; D gene: TRBD1; J gene: TRBJ2-5; clone size: few; CDR3 DNA: TGTGCCATCAGTGAGTCGAGAAGGACAGGGAAAGAGACCCAGTACTTC; CDR3 protein: CAISESRRTGKETQYF
V gene: TRBV20-1; D gene: NA; J gene: TRBJ1-5; clone size: few; CDR3 DNA: TGCAGTGCTGTTTCAGGGAGTCAGCCCCAGCATTTT; CDR3 protein: CSAVSGSQPQHF
V gene: TRBV6-2/TRBV6-3; D gene: TRBD2; J gene: TRBJ2-7; clone size: NA; CDR3 DNA: TGTGCCAGCAGTCCTCCGGGACTAATCCACGAGCAGTACTTC; CDR3 protein: CASSPPGLIHEQYF
V gene: TRBV20-1; D gene: NA; J gene: TRBJ1-2; clone size: NA; CDR3 DNA: TGCAGTGCTCCAGGACAGAACTATGGCTACACCTTC; CDR3 protein: CSAPGQNYGYTF